The following is a T cell receptor (beta chain) sequence with its context. A case of COVID-19 had been met by exposed participants within 2 weeks before study entry. The sample originates from a study of blood T cell repertoires in COVID-19. Study overall: Samples came from the United States, Italy and Spain, spanning acute and convalescent COVID-19. The analysed material was cDNA or gDNA that came from T cells, B-cell-depleted T cells, or PBMCs.

In the authors' workflow: Amplification with reference gene primers provided the estimates of nucleated cell counts. Assay: immunoSEQ multiplex PCR; the TCRdb copy retains only in-frame clones and omits some. That table gives V, J and clone size, and the DNA gave D and trimming. The sample gives 350,000 or so clones, 85% to 90% of which show up once; just over 1% is in the top ten. The germline V and J ends were trimmed by 0 bases and 2 bases, with 10 bases remaining between them. The CDR3 runs to 14 residues. CDR1 is GTSNPN and CDR2 is SVGIG in the germline V gene (reference sequence). The chain recombines TRBV30 with TRBJ1-2; D may be TRBD1 (6 bases). The sequencing sample was made of PBMCs or T cells enriched from blood (not recorded which). This TCR was recovered from a woman in her twenties or thirties who had been exposed to COVID-19. The CDR3 protein is CAWSVQGWNYGYTF. DNA of the CDR3: TGTGCCTGGAGTGTACAGGGATGGAACTATGGCTACACCTTC.